One sample yielded the 10 T cell receptor beta chains listed below, sequenced in a study of T cells in Graves' hyperthyroidism and ophthalmopathy. Amplification yielded TCR beta CDR3 regions, with RNA transcripts as the source. The HTBI primer set was used in a first-round RT-PCR of the TCR CDR3. TCRdb independently ran MiXCR on the multiplex PCR reads; one entry per CDR3 protein. The sample has some 360,000 distinct CDR3 sequences; roughly 20% are singletons. The sequencing sample was made of blood. These receptors originate from a woman in her 40s with Graves' ophthalmopathy.

This clonotype came up many times. V and J are TRBV20-1 and TRBJ1-5, with D possibly matching TRBD1 (6 bases). The CDR3 length is 14 residues. Trimming stripped 6 bases from V and 7 bases from J, with 19 bases between. CDR1 and CDR2 from the germline V gene are DFQATT and SNEGSKA (reference sequence). CDR3 sequence: CSAYRGGARQPQHF. The CDR3 DNA is TGCAGTGCCTACCGAGGGGGGGCCAGGCAGCCCCAGCATTTT.

This clonotype was recorded at least ten times. The rearrangement joins TRBV7-2 to TRBJ2-7; possibly TRBD1 for D (6 bases). The CDR3 contains 15 residues. Germline CDR1 is SGHTA and CDR2 is FQGNSA. Trimming took off 5 bases at V and 0 bases at J, with 14 bases between the two ends. Written as DNA, the CDR3 is TGTGCCAGCAGCGCTAGTGGGGGCGCCTCCTACGAGCAGTACTTC. Amino acid sequence: CASSASGGASYEQYF.

This clonotype was detected ten times or more. This chain uses TRBV6-2 or TRBV6-3 with TRBJ1-2, with D unclear. Germline V CDR1 and CDR2: MNHEY, SVGEGT. CDR3 length equals 11 residues. Deletions cut 4 bases from V and 6 bases from J, with 6 bases between. CDR3 bases: TGTGCCAGCAGTTCCTACGATGGCTACACCTTC. Amino acid sequence: CASSSYDGYTF.

In this sample, this clonotype turned up many times. The chain links TRBV11-2 to TRBJ2-2, with D perhaps TRBD1 (6 bases). V lost 5 bases, J lost 8 bases, and 21 bases lay in between. The CDR3 contains 16 residues. Germline CDR1 is SGHAT and CDR2 is FQNNGV. The CDR3 protein is CASSPRRQGWKGELFF. CDR3 sequence (DNA): TGTGCCAGCAGCCCCCGGAGGCAGGGGTGGAAAGGGGAGCTGTTTTTT.

This clonotype was recorded at least ten times. J is TRBJ2-7 and V is TRBV2; TRBD2 aligns across 10 bases. The CDR3 extends over 14 amino acids. Germline loops: CDR1 SNHLY, CDR2 FYNNEI. V shed 6 bases and J 4 bases; nucleotides not matched to a gene: 6. Here the CDR3 DNA reads TGTGCCAGCAGCCCACTAGCGGGACTTTACGAGCAGTACTTC. Amino acid sequence: CASSPLAGLYEQYF.

CDR3 in DNA: TGCAGTGCTAGAGCTATAGCGGGGCTTTCCTACGAGCAGTACTTC. This gives the protein CSARAIAGLSYEQYF. The chain couples TRBV20-1 to TRBJ2-7; 8 nucleotides agree with TRBD2. Germline CDR1 is DFQATT and CDR2 is SNEGSKA (reference sequence). CDR3 length: 15 residues. Unmatched junction bases numbered 6, after V lost 1 base and J lost 1 base.

This clonotype came up many times. This rearrangement joins TRBV12-3 or TRBV12-4 to TRBJ1-1; D unresolved. This CDR3 comprises 14 residues. Trimming shortened V by 6 bases and J by 11 bases, and 22 bases separated the two germline ends. The CDR3 loop reads CASRLSLPSPRAFF. The CDR3 DNA sequence: TGTGCCAGCAGGTTAAGTCTCCCATCCCCCAGGGCTTTCTTT.

Many counts were recorded for this clonotype. The V gene is TRBV19, the J gene TRBJ2-2; TRBD1 aligns across 11 bases. There are 15 residues in the CDR3. Germline V gene lookup returns CDR1 LNHDA and CDR2 SQIVND (reference sequence). Trimming removed 10 bases from V and 3 bases from J; junction bases left unmatched: 7. The CDR3 nucleotides read TGTGCCACTGAACCGGGACAGGGGGACACCGGGGAGCTGTTTTTT. This codes for CATEPGQGDTGELFF.

This clonotype has ten or more counts. DNA of the CDR3: TGTGCCATCAGCGACAGGGTTTCTGGAAACACCATATATTTT. Translating it yields CAISDRVSGNTIYF. This chain joins TRBV10-3 and TRBJ1-3, with TRBD1 identical over 7 bases. This CDR3 spans 14 amino acids. Germline V CDR1 and CDR2: ENHRY, SYGVKD. Trimming took 6 bases from V and 1 from J; bases not matched to a gene: 3.

This clonotype was recorded many times. The rearrangement uses TRBV7-2 and TRBJ1-2, with D tentatively TRBD1 (5 bases). Deletions cut 2 bases from V and 8 bases from J, with 12 bases between. CDR1 is SGHTA, CDR2 FQGNSA, per germline. The CDR3 is 13 residues long. CDR3 sequence reads: CASSLYGGGGYTF. The CDR3 nucleotides are TGTGCCAGCAGCTTATATGGGGGTGGCGGCTACACCTTC. The whole variable domain, remainder taken from reference TRBV7-2 and TRBJ1-2, is GAGVSQSPSNKVTEKGKDVELRCDPISGHTALYWYRQSLGQGLEFLIYFQGNSAPDKSGLPSDRFSAERTGGSVSTLTIQRTQQEDSAVYLCASSLYGGGGYTFGSGTRLTVV.